These 8 T cell receptor beta chains originate from one sample sequenced in a study of OX40 agonist ivuxolimab in advanced cancers. The protocol used for the library was the immunoSEQ multiplex PCR assay. In TCRdb, the immuneACCESS table is reduced to in-frame sequences with V and J assigned. These tables do not hold every clone; where another copy was compared, an unresolved V gene accounts for under half, and the others remain unexplained. The sample data list more than 100,000 clones, and roughly 93% of these were observed just once. Less than 0.2% of the sample rests with the top ten. The material sequenced was CD4+ or CD8+ T cells sorted from blood, taken in a trial of the OX40 agonist ivuxolimab. The source is an adult with an advanced solid tumor such as melanoma, head and neck, liver or kidney cancer.

The V call is TRBV5-1, the J call TRBJ2-4; TRBD2 matches 7 bases. V was clipped by 3 bases and J by 12 bases; unmatched bases: 18. This CDR3 region has 16 residues. Looked up from germline, CDR1 is SGHRS and CDR2 is YFSETQ. The CDR3 DNA reads TGCGCCAGCAGCTCCGGCGGCGGGGTGGGACTAAGGTCTCAGTACTTC. Amino acid sequence: CASSSGGGVGLRSQYF. The full variable domain, in which reference TRBV5-1 and TRBJ2-4 provide the parts outside the CDR3, is KAGVTQTPRYLIKTRGQQVTLSCSPISGHRSVSWYQQTPGQGLQFLFEYFSETQRNKGNFPGRFSGRQFSNSRSEMNVSTLELGDSALYLCASSSGGGVGLRSQYFGAGTRLSVL.

The chain recombines TRBV7-2 with TRBJ2-3, with TRBD1 matching 8 bases. The CDR3 is made up of 15 amino acids. Trimming at V came to 1 base and at J to 4 bases, leaving 4 bases not matched to a gene. The germline V gene encodes CDR1 SGHTA and CDR2 FQGNSA. Written as DNA, the CDR3 is TGTGCCAGCAGCTTAGTGGGACAGGTTCCAGATACGCAGTATTTT. This codes for CASSLVGQVPDTQYF.

This chain uses TRBV28 with TRBJ2-5, with D tentatively TRBD1 (6 bases). Trimming took 7 bases from V and 3 from J, leaving 12 bases between them. This CDR3 region has 13 residues. The germline gives CDR1 MDHEN, CDR2 SYDVKM. As DNA, the CDR3 is TGTGCCAGCACAAAACAGGGAGAAGAGACCCAGTACTTC. It is translated as CASTKQGEETQYF.

The V and J genes are TRBV28 and TRBJ2-3; D tentatively fits TRBD1 or TRBD2 (5 bases each). The germline CDR1 and CDR2 sequences are MDHEN and SYDVKM. V was trimmed by 6 bases and J by 2 bases, leaving 27 bases between them. This CDR3 is built from 19 residues. In nucleotides, the CDR3 is TGTGCCAGCAGACCCCTCACCCACTCCGGGACCCGCAACACAGATACGCAGTATTTT. This translates into CASRPLTHSGTRNTDTQYF.

This clone was observed a few times. V is TRBV7-2 and J is TRBJ2-7; 14 bases agree with TRBD2. Germline CDR1 is SGHTA and CDR2 is FQGNSA. J lost 1 base, V lost 2 bases, and 7 bases had no gene match. The CDR3 extends over 18 amino acids. The CDR3 DNA sequence: TGTGCCAGCAGCTTACTAGTTGGGACTAGCGGGAGTTCCTACGAGCAGTACTTC. Translating gives CASSLLVGTSGSSYEQYF.

The gene calls are TRBV7-9 and TRBJ1-1; the D is unclear. The germline CDR1 and CDR2 sequences are SEHNR and FQNEAQ (reference sequence). Trimming removed 1 base at V and 0 bases at J, with 3 bases between. The CDR3 consists of 13 residues. CDR3 DNA: TGTGCCAGCAGCTTAGACGTGAACACTGAAGCTTTCTTT. Amino acid sequence: CASSLDVNTEAFF.

The chain combines TRBV7-6 with TRBJ2-1, with 8 nucleotides matching TRBD2. CDR3 length: 16 residues. Trimming at V came to 1 base and at J to 5 bases, leaving 7 bases not matched to a gene. Per the germline V gene, CDR1 is SGHVS and CDR2 is FNYEAQ. As DNA, the CDR3 is TGTGCCAGCAGCTTAGTAGGGAGCGGGGGCAACAATGAGCAGTTCTTC. Protein: CASSLVGSGGNNEQFF.

The chain recombines TRBV28 with TRBJ1-2, with 7 bases that match TRBD1. Per the germline V gene, CDR1 is MDHEN and CDR2 is SYDVKM. J gave up 7 bases and V 9 bases, and 5 bases lay outside the gene matches. This CDR3 is built from 11 residues. Written as DNA, the CDR3 is TGTGCCAGTGGGAGGGGGCCTGGCTACACCTTC. Translating gives CASGRGPGYTF.